This TCR beta chain comes out of a study of B cell selection in AIRE deficiency. Study observations and caveats: Roughly 29% of healthy-donor shared Treg TCRbeta sequences appeared in patient Tconv cells. Shared Treg sequences had shorter CDR3s, biased toward rearrangements with few non-templated insertions.

V was shortened by 5 bases and J by 2 bases, with 15 bases between the two germline ends. Germline lookup yields CDR1 LGHNA and CDR2 YNFKEQ. The CDR3 is 15 amino acids. Per the authors' pipeline: Approximately 1x10^5 patient and some 1.4x10^5 healthy donor in-frame TCRbeta sequences came from conventional T cells. Libraries were prepared by immunoSEQ multiplex PCR; TCRdb keeps only in-frame clonotypes and omits some of them. The D gene and trimming were derived from the DNA, and the V and J assignments and clone size from that table. The table shows approximately 25,000 clones, with roughly 96% occurring only once. Regarding this clone: The antigen is not known.

Sorting defined conventional CD4 T cells as CD4+CD127+. Specimen: CD4+CD127+ conventional T cells sorted from PBMCs. This TCR came from a human donor in good health. This rearrangement joins TRBV4-2 to TRBJ1-2; a weak D match, TRBD1 (5 bases). CDR3 in amino acids: CASSDLGDFNYGYTF. DNA of the CDR3: TGTGCCAGCAGCGACCTAGGGGACTTCAACTATGGCTACACCTTC.